This T cell receptor (beta chain) was recorded in a study of T cells after yellow fever vaccination. Overall study: Low-cell-number fractions were prepared with SMART-Seq v4 Ultra Low Input. The study's findings and limits: From the bulk population, abundant clonotypes could contaminate and appear within FACS-sorted repertoires. Post-booster samples contained most primary-vaccination clones (more than 95% CD4, around 88% CD8).

Universal primer sites and UMIs were introduced during 5'RACE template-switching synthesis of TCR cDNA. Each CDR3 protein gets one entry after TCRdb re-called the 5' RACE reads with MiXCR. The sample lists some 130,000 distinct CDR3 sequences; 5% to 7.5% were seen once. Concerning this clonotype itself: Antigen: not known. This may stem from a read error, because a much larger clone lies one nucleotide away.

Trimming cost V 2 bases and J 5 bases; bases outside gene matches: 11. Germline V gene sequence: CDR1 SGHNT, CDR2 YYREEE (reference sequence). CDR3 size: 16 residues. The chain recombines TRBV5-4 with TRBJ2-5, with TRBD2 identical over 8 bases. This sequence originates from a man aged 25 to 40 who received the YFV17D yellow fever vaccine. The sample in question was CD4+ T cells sorted from PBMCs, obtained 10 days after the yellow fever booster vaccination. CDR3 sequence (DNA): TGTGCCAGCAGCTTTGGGGCTCGCGGGGGGCACGAGACCCAGTACTTC. This codes for CASSFGARGGHETQYF.